The 14 T cell receptor beta chains below all came from one sample that was sequenced in a study of graft-versus-host responses after intestinal transplantation. These TCRs' antigens remain unknown. TCRdb keeps only in-frame clones here, not all; method: immunoSEQ multiplex PCR. The sample carries roughly 93,000 clones, 90% to 95% recorded once. This specimen was unstimulated CD8+ T cells sorted from spleen or lymph node cells, taken before intestinal transplant. Receptors were obtained from a human donor who received an intestinal transplant.

The J gene is TRBJ2-3, the V gene TRBV29-1; possible D gene TRBD2, 6 bases. The germline CDR1 and CDR2 sequences are SQVTM and ANQGSEA. Trimming left V 3 bases short and J 0 bases short, with 7 bases between. This CDR3 spans 13 amino acids. The CDR3, as DNA: TGCAGCGTTGAGGGGACTAGCACAGATACGCAGTATTTT. Its translation: CSVEGTSTDTQYF.

The chain carries TRBV11-3 and TRBJ1-1; D not resolved. CDR3 size: 15 residues. V was cut by 2 bases and J by 0 bases, with 10 bases left in between. In germline, CDR1 is SGHNT, CDR2 YENEEA. The CDR3 here is CASSLSTEMNTEAFF. CDR3 DNA: TGTGCCAGCAGCTTAAGTACAGAGATGAACACTGAAGCTTTCTTT.

The chain employs TRBV28 and TRBJ2-1, with TRBD2 matching 7 bases. CDR1 and CDR2 (germline): MDHEN, SYDVKM. This CDR3 has 14 amino acids. Trimming cost V 3 bases and J 7 bases; bases outside gene matches: 6. CDR3 protein: CASSFGREHNEQFF. CDR3 nucleotides: TGTGCCAGCAGTTTCGGGCGGGAGCATAATGAGCAGTTCTTC. The complete variable domain, with remaining parts taken from reference TRBV28 and TRBJ2-1, reads DVKVTQSSRYLVKRTGEKVFLECVQDMDHENMFWYRQDPGLGLRLIYFSYDVKMKEKGDIPEGYSVSREKKERFSLILESASTNQTSMYLCASSFGREHNEQFFGPGTRLTVL.

The DNA for the CDR3 is TGTGCCTGGAACAGGGCAACTAATGAAAAACTGTTTTTT. It yields the protein CAWNRATNEKLFF. The chain has TRBV30 and TRBJ1-4; D perhaps matches TRBD1 (6 bases). Germline V lookup: CDR1 GTSNPN, CDR2 SVGIG (reference sequence). Trimming pared 4 bases from V and 0 bases from J, leaving 6 bases between. The CDR3 covers 13 residues.

This clone was recorded only once. The chain links TRBV28 to TRBJ2-7; 11 bases map to TRBD1. This CDR3 spans 16 amino acids. Per the germline V gene, CDR1 is MDHEN and CDR2 is SYDVKM. The V and J ends lost 5 bases and 3 bases, in that order; junction bases with no gene match: 9. The CDR3 protein is CASSVTIGTGGYEQYF. The CDR3 DNA follows: TGTGCCAGCAGTGTAACTATCGGGACAGGGGGCTACGAGCAGTACTTC.

The chain carries TRBV19 and TRBJ1-6, with 7 bases identical to TRBD1. Unmatched junction bases numbered 6, after V lost 5 bases and J lost 5 bases. In germline, CDR1 is LNHDA, CDR2 SQIVND (reference sequence). CDR3 size: 15 residues. CDR3 sequence (DNA): TGTGCCAGTAGTCCCTGGGACAGTCATAATTCACCCCTCCACTTT. It is translated as CASSPWDSHNSPLHF.

This sequence joins TRBV27 and TRBJ2-1, with 7 bases matching TRBD2. Germline lookup yields CDR1 MNHEY and CDR2 SMNVEV (reference sequence). There are 15 residues in the CDR3. V was clipped by 3 bases and J by 0 bases; unmatched bases: 2. The DNA for the CDR3 is TGTGCCAGCAGTTTTGGACTAGGCTCCTACAATGAGCAGTTCTTC. This translates into CASSFGLGSYNEQFF.

V and J are TRBV2 and TRBJ2-1; D is undetermined. Germline-derived CDR1 and CDR2 are SNHLY and FYNNEI. This CDR3 spans 14 amino acids. V lost 6 bases to trimming and J lost 9 bases, with 18 bases between them. In DNA, the CDR3 is TGTGCCAGCAGCCTGGCCGTCCTAGTCTTTGAGCAGTTCTTC. Encoded protein: CASSLAVLVFEQFF.

This sequence joins TRBV29-1 and TRBJ2-1, with D unclear. Germline CDR1 is SQVTM and CDR2 is ANQGSEA. Trimming left V 5 bases short and J 9 bases short, with 8 bases between. This CDR3 is built from 10 residues. The CDR3 sequence: CSVLTGEQFF. CDR3 nucleotide sequence: TGCAGCGTTCTCACCGGTGAGCAGTTCTTC.

This chain uses TRBV4-3 with TRBJ1-1, with D uncertain. This CDR3 has 15 amino acids. V lost 4 bases, J lost 2 bases, and 14 bases lay in between. Germline lookup yields CDR1 LGHNA and CDR2 YSLEER. The CDR3 region is CASSPYSGINTEAFF. CDR3 DNA: TGCGCCAGCAGCCCGTACTCCGGGATAAACACTGAAGCTTTCTTT.

This clone was counted once. The CDR3 protein is CASSDPLTDTGELFF. The CDR3 DNA sequence: TGTGCCAGCAGTGACCCTTTGACAGACACCGGGGAGCTGTTTTTT. The genes are TRBV25-1 and TRBJ2-2; D is possibly TRBD1 (5 bases). V lost 3 bases to trimming and J lost 3 bases, with 11 bases between them. In germline, CDR1 is MGHDK, CDR2 SYGVNS. CDR3 length: 15 residues.

The gene calls are TRBV5-1 and TRBJ2-5; 10 bases agree with TRBD2. This CDR3 contains 14 residues. J was trimmed by 4 bases and V by 6 bases; bases with no gene match: 6. Germline CDR1 reads SGHRS; CDR2 reads YFSETQ. As DNA, the CDR3 is TGCGCCAGCACTAGCGGGAGCGTAGGAGAGACCCAGTACTTC. Translated: CASTSGSVGETQYF.

Here the CDR3 reads CASSPDRVGSPLHF. Written as DNA, the CDR3 is TGCGCCAGCAGCCCAGACAGGGTGGGTTCACCCCTCCACTTT. The V and J genes are TRBV5-1 and TRBJ1-6; the match to TRBD1 covers 7 bases. The CDR3 extends over 14 amino acids. Germline trimming cut 4 bases from V and 9 bases from J; bases unmatched to any gene: 7. Germline CDR1 is SGHRS and CDR2 is YFSETQ.

Notes on this clone: The same CDR3 can be traced to other DNA sequences in this sample. This rearrangement joins TRBV30 to TRBJ1-3; a weak D match, TRBD1 (6 bases). CDR1 and CDR2 from the germline V gene are GTSNPN and SVGIG (reference sequence). CDR3 length: 18 residues. Deletions cut 2 bases from V and 0 bases from J, with 20 bases between. CDR3 sequence: CAWSNLLGQPLSGNTIYF. The CDR3 bases are TGTGCCTGGAGTAATTTATTGGGACAACCACTCTCTGGAAACACCATATATTTT.